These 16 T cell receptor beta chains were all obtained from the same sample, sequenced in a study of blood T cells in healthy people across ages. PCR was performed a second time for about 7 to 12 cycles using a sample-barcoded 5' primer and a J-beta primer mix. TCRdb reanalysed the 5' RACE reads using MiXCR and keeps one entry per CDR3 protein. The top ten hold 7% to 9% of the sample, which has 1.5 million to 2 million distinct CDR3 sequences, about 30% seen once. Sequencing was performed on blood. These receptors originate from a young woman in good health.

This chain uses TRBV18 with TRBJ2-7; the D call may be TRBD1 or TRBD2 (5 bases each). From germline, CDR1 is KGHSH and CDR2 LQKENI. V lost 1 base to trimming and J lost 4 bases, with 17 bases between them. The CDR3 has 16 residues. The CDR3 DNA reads TGTGCCAGCTCACCACTTGGGGGTCTCCTCTCGTACGAGCAGTACTTC. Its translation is CASSPLGGLLSYEQYF.

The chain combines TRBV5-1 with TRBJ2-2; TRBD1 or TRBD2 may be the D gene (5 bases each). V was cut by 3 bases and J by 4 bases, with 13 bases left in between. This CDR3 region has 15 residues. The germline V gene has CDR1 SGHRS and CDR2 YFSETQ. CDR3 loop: CASSWGRASTGELFF. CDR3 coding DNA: TGCGCCAGCAGCTGGGGACGGGCGAGCACCGGGGAGCTGTTTTTT.

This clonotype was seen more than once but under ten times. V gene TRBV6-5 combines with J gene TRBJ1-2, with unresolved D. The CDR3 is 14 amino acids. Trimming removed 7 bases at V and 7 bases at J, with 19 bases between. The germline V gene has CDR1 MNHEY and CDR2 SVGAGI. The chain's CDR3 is CASTDSYGGGGYTF. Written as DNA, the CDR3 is TGTGCCAGCACCGACTCGTACGGCGGCGGTGGCTACACCTTC.

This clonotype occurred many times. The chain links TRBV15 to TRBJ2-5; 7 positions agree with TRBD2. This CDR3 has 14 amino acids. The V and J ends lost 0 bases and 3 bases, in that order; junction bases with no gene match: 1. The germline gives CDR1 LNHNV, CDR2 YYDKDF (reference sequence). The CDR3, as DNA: TGTGCCACCAGCAGAGATGGGACTAAAGAGACCCAGTACTTC. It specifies CATSRDGTKETQYF.

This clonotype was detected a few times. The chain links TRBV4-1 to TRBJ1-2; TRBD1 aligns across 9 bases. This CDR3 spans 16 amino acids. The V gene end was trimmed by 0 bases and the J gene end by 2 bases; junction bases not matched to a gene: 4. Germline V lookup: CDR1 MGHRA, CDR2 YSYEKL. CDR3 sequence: CASSQDPGTGNYGYTF. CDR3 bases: TGCGCCAGCAGCCAAGATCCCGGGACAGGGAACTATGGCTACACCTTC.

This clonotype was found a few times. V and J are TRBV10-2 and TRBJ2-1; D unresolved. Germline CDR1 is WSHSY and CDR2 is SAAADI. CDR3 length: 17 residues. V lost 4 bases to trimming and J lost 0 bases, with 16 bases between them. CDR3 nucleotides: TGCGCCAGCAGTGGGTCGACCGGTTATAGCTCCTACAATGAGCAGTTCTTC. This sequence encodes CASSGSTGYSSYNEQFF.

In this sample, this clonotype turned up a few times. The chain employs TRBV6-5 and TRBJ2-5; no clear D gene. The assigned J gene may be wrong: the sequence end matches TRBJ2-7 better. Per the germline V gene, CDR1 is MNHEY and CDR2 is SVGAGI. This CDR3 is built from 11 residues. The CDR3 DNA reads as TGTGCCAGCAGTTGCTCAAGCGAGCAGTACTTC. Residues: CASSCSSEQYF.

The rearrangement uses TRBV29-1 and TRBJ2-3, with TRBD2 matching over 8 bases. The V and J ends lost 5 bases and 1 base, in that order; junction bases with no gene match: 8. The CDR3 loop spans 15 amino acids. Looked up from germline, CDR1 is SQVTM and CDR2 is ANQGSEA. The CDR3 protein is CSVLPAGDRTDTQYF. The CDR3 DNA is TGCAGCGTTTTGCCAGCGGGGGACCGCACAGATACGCAGTATTTT.

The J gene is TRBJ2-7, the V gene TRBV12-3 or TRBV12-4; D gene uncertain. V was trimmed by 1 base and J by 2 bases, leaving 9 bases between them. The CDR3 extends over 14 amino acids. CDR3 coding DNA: TGTGCCAGCAGTTTAGTCTCGCGCCCCTACGAGCAGTACTTC. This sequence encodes CASSLVSRPYEQYF.

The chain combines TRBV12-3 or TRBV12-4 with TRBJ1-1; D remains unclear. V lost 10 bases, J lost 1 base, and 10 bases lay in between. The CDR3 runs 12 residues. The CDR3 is CATQETNTEAFF. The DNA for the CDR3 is TGTGCCACCCAGGAAACGAACACTGAAGCTTTCTTT.

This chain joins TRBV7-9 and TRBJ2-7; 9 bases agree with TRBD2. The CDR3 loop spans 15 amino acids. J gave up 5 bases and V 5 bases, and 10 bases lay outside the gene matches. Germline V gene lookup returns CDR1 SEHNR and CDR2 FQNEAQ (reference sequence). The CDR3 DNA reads TGTGCCAGCAGCCCTGAGACTAGCGGAGGGGACGAGCAGTACTTC. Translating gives CASSPETSGGDEQYF.

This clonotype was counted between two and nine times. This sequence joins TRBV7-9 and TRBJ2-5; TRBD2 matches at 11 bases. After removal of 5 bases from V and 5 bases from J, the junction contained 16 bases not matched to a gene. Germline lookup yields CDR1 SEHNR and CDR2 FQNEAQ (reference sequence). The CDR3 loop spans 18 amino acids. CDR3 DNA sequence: TGTGCCAGCAGCCCCCTCCTTTCTCCTAGCGGGAGGAGGGAGACCCAGTACTTC. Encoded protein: CASSPLLSPSGRRETQYF.

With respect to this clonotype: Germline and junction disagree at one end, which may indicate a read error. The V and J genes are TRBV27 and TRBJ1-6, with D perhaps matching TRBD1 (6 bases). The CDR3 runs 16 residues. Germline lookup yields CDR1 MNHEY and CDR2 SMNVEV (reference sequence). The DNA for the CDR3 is TGTGCCAGCAGTTCGCCTCTCAGGGGAACGGGTTCACCCCCCCACTTT. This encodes CASSSPLRGTGSPPHF.

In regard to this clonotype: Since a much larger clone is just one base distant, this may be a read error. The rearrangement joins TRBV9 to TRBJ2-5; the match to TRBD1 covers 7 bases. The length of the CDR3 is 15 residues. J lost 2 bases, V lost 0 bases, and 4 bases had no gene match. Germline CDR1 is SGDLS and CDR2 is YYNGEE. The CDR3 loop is CASSVGTGCQETQYF. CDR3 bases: TGTGCCAGCAGCGTAGGGACAGGCTGTCAAGAGACCCAGTACTTC.

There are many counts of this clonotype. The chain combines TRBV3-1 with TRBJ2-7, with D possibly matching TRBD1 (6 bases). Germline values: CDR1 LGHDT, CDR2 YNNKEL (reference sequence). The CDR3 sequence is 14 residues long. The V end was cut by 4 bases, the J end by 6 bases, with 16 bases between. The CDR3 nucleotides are TGTGCCAGCAGCCTGGCGATAGGGGGTTTCGAGCAGTACTTC. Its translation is CASSLAIGGFEQYF.

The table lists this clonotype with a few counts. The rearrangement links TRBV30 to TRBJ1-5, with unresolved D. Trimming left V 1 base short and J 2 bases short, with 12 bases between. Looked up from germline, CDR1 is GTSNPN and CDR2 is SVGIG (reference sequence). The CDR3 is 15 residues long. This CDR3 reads CAWSAEELRNQPQHF. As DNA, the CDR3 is TGTGCCTGGAGTGCCGAAGAACTGCGCAATCAGCCCCAGCATTTT.